Below are 2 T cell receptor beta chains sequenced from a single sample in a study of cytomegalovirus exposure and HLA in healthy donors. TCRdb keeps only in-frame clones here, not all; method: immunoSEQ multiplex PCR. The data show about 110,000 clones, approximately 89% seen once. Sample: PBMCs. The source is a woman younger than 30 in good health and CMV-seronegative.

This chain joins TRBV25-1 and TRBJ2-7; tentative D call: TRBD1 (5 bases). Trimming removed 1 base from V and 0 bases from J, with 10 bases in between. This CDR3 is built from 15 residues. Germline V lookup: CDR1 MGHDK, CDR2 SYGVNS. The CDR3 protein is CASSESGHNSYEQYF. CDR3 nucleotide sequence: TGTGCCAGCAGTGAATCAGGGCACAACTCCTACGAGCAGTACTTC.

V gene TRBV9 combines with J gene TRBJ2-7; 10 positions agree with TRBD1. The CDR3 has 13 amino acids. Germline V lookup: CDR1 SGDLS, CDR2 YYNGEE. The trim removed 3 bases at V and 6 bases at J, leaving 3 bases unmatched. Here the CDR3 reads CASSAGTGVEQYF. The CDR3 DNA follows: TGTGCCAGCAGCGCAGGGACAGGGGTCGAGCAGTACTTC.